This T cell receptor (beta chain) appears in the sequencing data of a study of identical twins (dated by TCRdb to the mid-2010s). Background for the entire study: TCR alpha and beta repertoires from monozygotic twins, unrelated adults of various ages and cord blood were deep-sequenced to test whether fetal clonotypes persist. Replicate twin experiments were performed at different times using different library preparation protocols to rule out contamination.

All donors were healthy Caucasians. The twin cohort consisted of three pairs of female monozygotic twins, all aged about 18 to 30 years. The RNA used for TCR libraries was isolated from peripheral blood mononuclear cells. Of note for this clonotype: No cognate antigen has been identified for it. Per-base qualities were not stored, and no clone one base away is much larger.

Measured from the cysteine to the phenylalanine, the CDR3 is 13 residues long. The kept DNA is CDR3 alone, 39 bases in frame from the first base. Trimming takes 5 bases from V and 7 bases from J, and the germline ends sit 12 bases apart. Receptors were amplified or captured by 5' RACE. The sample was run on an Illumina HiSeq 2000. A universal primer binding site was added through template switching, and the final cDNA carried a unique molecular identifier so that TCR cDNA molecules could be counted accurately. Specific primers in the conserved constant-segment region were used to synthesize first-strand cDNA for the TCR alpha and beta chains. To control for contamination, every cDNA library was double barcoded, receiving both a SMART-Mk sample barcode and Illumina barcodes. Two successive PCR steps introduced TruSeq adapter sequences along with Illumina sample barcodes. The TCR alpha and beta cDNA libraries were sequenced on the Illumina HiSeq platform using custom primers. Under the source paper's analysis protocol: MiGEC was used to process raw reads and extract unique molecular identifiers, and MiXCR was used to find CDR3 positions. For each individual, recombination models were inferred using an EM algorithm with the repgenHMM and IGoR tools. Shared clonotypes were analyzed with the tcR package in R, and sharing was normalized by the product of cloneset sizes. Out-of-frame nonproductive sequences were analyzed to study raw recombination free of thymic and clonal selection effects. The public reads were run again by TCRdb, first through fastp at Q25 and then through MiXCR, and only productive beta chains were kept. All rows with the same CDR3 protein become a single entry with the most common DNA and genes. Here the V and J calls rest on TCRdb's processing, not on the authors' analysis. Across this sample there are under 900,000 distinct CDR3 sequences, with 9% to 15% seen only once. The top ten constitute 1.5% to 2% of the sample.

General findings and caveats noted by the study authors: Zero-insertion analyses could be partly confounded by invariant T cells such as MAIT and iNKT, though diverse VJ usage argued against such confounding for most clonotypes. Fewer insertions were carried by abundant cord blood beta clonotypes, a similar but weaker trend appeared in young adult naive repertoires, and no such trend appeared in memory repertoires. Because the same donors could not be followed over many years, the conclusions depended on cross-sectional statistical analysis. Out-of-frame TCR alpha sequences shared between twins showed an excess of low generation-probability sequences compared with coincidental sharing between unrelated individuals. In monozygotic twins, out-of-frame TCR alpha sharing was systematically underestimated by recombination models, although the models agreed with sharing between unrelated individuals. Excess twin sharing in beta out-of-frame sequences was weaker because fewer shared sequences lowered the signal-to-noise ratio.

These data were also filed under a second study, of yellow fever vaccine responses in identical twins. As that second study puts it: According to the authors, in identical twins the way T cells responded to vaccination appeared partly convergent and partly personalized. Focusing on identical twins, the study followed the T cell clones that responded to the vaccine, and did so with precision.

The rearranged segments are TRBV12-3 or TRBV12-4 and TRBJ2-1; a tentative D call is TRBD1 (6 bases match). The sequencing input was PBMCs. The sequence derives from a woman aged 18-35 years in good health. The bases are TGTGCCAGCAGTACGGACAGTGCTAATGAGCAGTTCTTC. Translation gives CASSTDSANEQFF.